A single sample gave rise to the 3 T cell receptor beta chains below, sequenced in a study of beta chain features in type 1 diabetes. The whole isolated RNA underwent reverse transcription, so sequencing captured expressed TCRB transcripts. Generated by immunoSEQ multiplex PCR, the TCRdb table keeps only in-frame clones and is missing some. Of roughly 25,000 clones listed, more than 60% were seen once; the top ten hold roughly 2%. Material for sequencing was Tregs from blood. These receptors came from a woman aged 40 to 49 in good health.

This clone was counted between two and nine times. The chain couples TRBV7-2 to TRBJ1-2; no clear D. CDR1 SGHTA and CDR2 FQGNSA come from the germline V gene. V lost 5 bases and J 4 bases, leaving 11 bases between the germline ends. This CDR3 region has 13 residues. The CDR3 DNA follows: TGTGCCAGCAGCCTCGGACTGATCTATGGCTACACCTTC. It yields the protein CASSLGLIYGYTF.

The gene calls are TRBV7-2 and TRBJ2-2; D possibly corresponds to TRBD2 (5 bases). CDR1 and CDR2 from the germline V gene are SGHTA and FQGNSA. V gave up 5 bases and J gave up 3 bases, with 16 bases separating them. The CDR3 contains 16 residues. In DNA, the CDR3 is TGTGCCAGCAGCCCCGGCCCGAGGGCCGACACCGGGGAGCTGTTTTTT. Translation: CASSPGPRADTGELFF.

The chain is built from TRBV6-5 and TRBJ2-2; maybe TRBD1 (6 bases). Trimming stripped 2 bases from V and 5 bases from J, with 15 bases between. CDR1 and CDR2 (germline): MNHEY, SVGAGI. There are 16 residues in the CDR3. CDR3 amino acids: CASSYTGTHSTGELFF. CDR3 in DNA: TGTGCCAGCAGTTACACGGGGACACATAGTACCGGGGAGCTGTTTTTT.